This T cell receptor (beta chain) was recorded in a study of long-term antiretroviral therapy in people with HIV. Study-level points and caveats: ART-treated samples gained diversity yet remained below transplant donor controls.

Comment on this clone: Its antigen is currently unknown.

V trimming: 6 bases; J trimming: 6 bases; junction bases outside the gene matches: 11. Per the germline V gene, CDR1 is MNHEY and CDR2 is SVGAGI. The CDR3 extends over 15 amino acids. Version v3.0 of the immunoSEQ assay was performed at survey level. This table comes from immunoSEQ multiplex PCR, and its TCRdb copy is limited to in-frame clones, with some not included. This table has some 30,000 clones, more than 85% appearing once. The chain couples TRBV6-5 to TRBJ2-1; TRBD1 agrees at 7 bases. The sequence was obtained from a middle-aged man with HIV. The source was unsorted PBMCs, collected 2 years after starting antiretroviral therapy. CDR3 amino acids: CASSRRQGGGNEQFF. The CDR3 nucleotides read TGTGCCAGCAGCCGACGACAGGGTGGCGGCAATGAGCAGTTCTTC.